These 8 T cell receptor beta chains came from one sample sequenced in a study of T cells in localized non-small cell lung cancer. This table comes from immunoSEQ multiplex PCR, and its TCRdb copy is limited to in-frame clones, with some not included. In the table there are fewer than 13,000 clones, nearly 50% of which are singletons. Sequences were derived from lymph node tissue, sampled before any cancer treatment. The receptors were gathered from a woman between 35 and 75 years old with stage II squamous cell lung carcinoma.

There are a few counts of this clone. The CDR3 sequence is CASSVGGSGGTDTQYF. The CDR3 DNA sequence: TGTGCCAGCAGCGTAGGTGGTAGCGGGGGCACAGATACGCAGTATTTT. The chain links TRBV9 to TRBJ2-3; TRBD2 matches at 8 bases. Germline-derived CDR1 and CDR2 are SGDLS and YYNGEE. J lost 1 base, V lost 0 bases, and 4 bases had no gene match. CDR3 size: 16 residues. The full variable domain, rest sourced from reference TRBV9 and TRBJ2-3, is DSGVTQTPKHLITATGQRVTLRCSPRSGDLSVYWYQQSLDQGLQFLIQYYNGEERAKGNILERFSAQQFPDLHSELNLSSLELGDSALYFCASSVGGSGGTDTQYFGPGTRLTVL.

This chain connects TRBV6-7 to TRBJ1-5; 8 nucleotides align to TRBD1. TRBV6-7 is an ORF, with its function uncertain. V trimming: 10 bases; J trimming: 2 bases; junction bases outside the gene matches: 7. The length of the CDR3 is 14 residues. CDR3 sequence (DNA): TGTGCCACCCTGGACAGGGTAGGCAATCAGCCCCAGCATTTT. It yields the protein CATLDRVGNQPQHF.

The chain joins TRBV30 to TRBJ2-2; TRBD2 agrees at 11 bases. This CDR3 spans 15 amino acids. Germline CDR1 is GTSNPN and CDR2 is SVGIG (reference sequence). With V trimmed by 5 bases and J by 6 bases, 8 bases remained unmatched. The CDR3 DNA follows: TGTGCCTGGGATTTACTAGCGGGAGACTCCGGGGAGCTGTTTTTT. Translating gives CAWDLLAGDSGELFF.

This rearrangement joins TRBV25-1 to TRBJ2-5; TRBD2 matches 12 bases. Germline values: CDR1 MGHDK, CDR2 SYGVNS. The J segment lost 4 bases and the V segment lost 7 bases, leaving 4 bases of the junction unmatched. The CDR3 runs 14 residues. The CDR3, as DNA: TGTGCCAGCAAACCGGGACTAGCGGGAGAGACCCAGTACTTC. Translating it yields CASKPGLAGETQYF.

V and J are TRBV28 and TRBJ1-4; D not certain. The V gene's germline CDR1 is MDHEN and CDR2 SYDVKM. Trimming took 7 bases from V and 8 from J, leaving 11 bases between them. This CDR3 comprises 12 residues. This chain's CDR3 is CASNSRAEKLFF. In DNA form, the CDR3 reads TGTGCCAGCAACTCCCGGGCCGAAAAACTGTTTTTT.

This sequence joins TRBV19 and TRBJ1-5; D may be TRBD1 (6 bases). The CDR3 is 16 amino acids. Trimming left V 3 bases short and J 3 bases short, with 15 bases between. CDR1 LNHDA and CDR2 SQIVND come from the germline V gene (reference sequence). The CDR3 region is CASSIIGQPDNQPQHF. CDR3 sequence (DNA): TGTGCCAGTAGTATCATAGGACAGCCAGACAATCAGCCCCAGCATTTT.

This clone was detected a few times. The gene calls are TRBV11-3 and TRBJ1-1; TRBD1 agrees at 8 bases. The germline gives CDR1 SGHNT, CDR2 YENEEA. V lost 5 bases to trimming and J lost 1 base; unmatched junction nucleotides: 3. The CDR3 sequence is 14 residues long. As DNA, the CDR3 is TGTGCCAGCAGCGACAGGGGTTCGAACACTGAAGCTTTCTTT. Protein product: CASSDRGSNTEAFF.

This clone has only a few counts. The CDR3 loop reads CAISQTAGVLSGNTIYF. CDR3 bases: TGTGCCATCAGCCAGACAGCCGGGGTCCTCTCTGGAAACACCATATATTTT. The chain employs TRBV6-8 and TRBJ1-3, with a possible D match to TRBD1 (5 bases). Germline V gene sequence: CDR1 MNHGY, CDR2 SAAAGT. The length of the CDR3 is 17 residues. The germline V and J ends were trimmed by 10 bases and 0 bases, with 22 bases remaining between them.